The clone carrying this T cell receptor beta chain came up many times. Antigen unknown. V gave up 0 bases and J gave up 7 bases, with 7 bases separating them. The germline V gene encodes CDR1 LGHDT and CDR2 YNNKEL (reference sequence). This CDR3 contains 13 residues. Using its own MiXCR run on the 5' RACE reads, TCRdb lists one record per CDR3 protein. The data show over 150,000 distinct CDR3 sequences, with 10% to 15% seen just once and roughly 3.4% held by the top ten. The data were taken from a study of T-cell memory formation after mild COVID-19. About the research overall: TCR clusters mostly belonged to single donors.

Study-wide results and caveats: Later expanders leaned CD4+, whereas clones that contracted between day 15 and 85 were balanced CD4/CD8. The CD4+ clones that contracted clustered mainly within CM and EM, and the CD8+ clones concentrated in EMRA.

The clonotype originates from a man aged 18 to 30 who had mild COVID-19 (a few samples of this study predate the infection). Cell type and time point are not known. The chain links TRBV3-1 to TRBJ1-5; no definite D call. Input material: PBMCs or a T cell subset sorted from them (not recorded which). This CDR3 reads CASSQDMIQPQHF. DNA for the CDR3: TGTGCCAGCAGCCAAGACATGATCCAGCCCCAGCATTTT.